This T cell receptor (beta chain) was captured by sequencing in a study of neoadjuvant nivolumab and ipilimumab in lung cancer. This CDR3 region has 12 residues. Trimming stripped 4 bases from V and 6 bases from J, with 13 bases between. CDR1 is GTSNPN, CDR2 SVGIG, per germline (reference sequence). General observations from the study: TCR richness and clonality were higher in tumors than adjacent uninvolved lung. Blood richness before therapy tracked richness in tumors resected after neoadjuvant therapy. Only a single major-pathologic-response sample was available for clonality analysis. Only two of four nivolumab-treated tumors gained richness and clonality by surgery.

Method: immunoSEQ multiplex PCR; TCRdb's copy keeps in-frame clones and lacks some. The sample lists some 13,000 clones; under 70% were seen once. Details on this clone: The antigen is not known.

The sequenced sample was peripheral blood, obtained after neoadjuvant nivolumab, alone or with ipilimumab, at or shortly before surgery. This chain uses TRBV30 with TRBJ2-7; tentative D call: TRBD2 (6 bases). This receptor was taken from an adult with non-small cell lung cancer. The CDR3 protein is CAWTAAGGEQYF. The CDR3 DNA is TGTGCCTGGACTGCCGCCGGGGGCGAGCAGTACTTC.